These 20 T cell receptor beta chains originate from one sample sequenced in a study of CD8 T cells in Susac syndrome. Random-hexamer reverse transcription was applied to roughly 0.5 to 1 ug RNA. TCRdb reprocessed the immunoSEQ multiplex PCR reads with MiXCR, giving one entry per CDR3 protein. This sample has a few hundred thousand distinct CDR3 sequences, with around 84% found just once. The sequenced sample consisted of CD8+ T cells from PBMCs. Receptors originate from a human donor with multiple sclerosis.

The chain combines TRBV27 with TRBJ1-4, with D maybe TRBD1 (6 bases). The V gene lost 5 bases and the J gene lost 8 bases, with 18 bases spanning the gap. The germline V gene has CDR1 MNHEY and CDR2 SMNVEV (reference sequence). The CDR3 is 15 amino acids. The CDR3 DNA sequence: TGTGCCAGCAGTCTAAACAGGGCTAGGGGAGAAAAACTGTTTTTT. Protein: CASSLNRARGEKLFF.

The chain couples TRBV19 to TRBJ2-7, with D possibly being TRBD2 (6 bases). This CDR3 is 13 amino acids long. Germline CDR1 and CDR2: LNHDA and SQIVND (reference sequence). V lost 1 base and J 5 bases, leaving 9 bases between the germline ends. CDR3 amino acids: CASSIGTSNEQYF. The CDR3 nucleotides are TGTGCCAGTAGTATAGGAACTAGCAACGAGCAGTACTTC. Full variable domain (rest looked up from reference TRBV19 and TRBJ2-7): DGGITQSPKYLFRKEGQNVTLSCEQNLNHDAMYWYRQDPGQGLRLIYYSQIVNDFQKGDIAEGYSVSREKKESFPLTVTSAQKNPTAFYLCASSIGTSNEQYFGPGTRLTVT.

A single count supports this clonotype. The chain joins TRBV10-3 to TRBJ2-1; D ambiguous. Germline loops: CDR1 ENHRY, CDR2 SYGVKD. Deletions cut 10 bases from V and 5 bases from J, with 9 bases between. This CDR3 is 11 amino acids long. CDR3 nucleotide sequence: TGTGCCACCAGAATAAACAATGAGCAGTTCTTC. This translates into CATRINNEQFF.

This chain connects TRBV2 to TRBJ2-1; 8 positions agree with TRBD2. There are 22 residues in the CDR3. Germline CDR1 and CDR2: SNHLY and FYNNEI. V shed 2 bases and J 0 bases; nucleotides not matched to a gene: 21. CDR3 amino acids: CASSEPRAPMAGGFSSYNEQFF. CDR3 DNA sequence: TGTGCCAGCAGTGAACCAAGAGCACCGATGGCGGGAGGCTTCAGCTCCTACAATGAGCAGTTCTTC.

V gene TRBV10-3 combines with J gene TRBJ1-2; no definite D call. Germline assignment: CDR1 ENHRY and CDR2 SYGVKD. Trimming cost V 0 bases and J 7 bases, with 12 bases left between them. The CDR3 has 14 amino acids. This CDR3 reads CAISESLVGFGYTF. CDR3 nucleotides: TGTGCCATCAGTGAGTCACTTGTCGGTTTTGGCTACACCTTC.

The genes are TRBV4-2 and TRBJ2-7; D might be TRBD1 (6 bases). CDR1 is LGHNA and CDR2 is YNFKEQ in the germline V gene. The CDR3 length is 21 residues. V was trimmed by 1 base and J by 0 bases, leaving 28 bases between them. CDR3 sequence: CASSQARFHLEPGHVSYEQYF. CDR3 coding DNA: TGTGCCAGCAGCCAAGCCCGATTCCACTTGGAACCGGGACACGTCTCCTACGAGCAGTACTTC.

This chain links TRBV29-1 with TRBJ1-1; perhaps TRBD1 as D (5 bases). This CDR3 region has 16 residues. Trimming pared 0 bases from V and 2 bases from J, leaving 16 bases between. The germline CDR1 and CDR2 sequences are SQVTM and ANQGSEA. DNA for the CDR3: TGCAGCGTTGAAGATCCGGTTTTGGGGGTTAACACTGAAGCTTTCTTT. It is translated as CSVEDPVLGVNTEAFF.

V and J are TRBV5-1 and TRBJ2-1; D might be TRBD2 (5 bases). The CDR3 length is 15 residues. Germline V gives CDR1 SGHRS, CDR2 YFSETQ. The V end lost 4 bases, the J end lost 4 bases, and 15 bases lay between the germline ends. The CDR3 reads CASSIGKGEYNEQFF. CDR3 DNA sequence: TGCGCCAGCAGCATCGGGAAGGGAGAATACAATGAGCAGTTCTTC.

The chain couples TRBV6-6 to TRBJ2-7; no reliable D call. Germline V CDR1 and CDR2: MNHNY, SVGAGI (reference sequence). This CDR3 has 13 residues. V was pared by 2 bases and J by 3 bases, with 8 bases between. The CDR3 nucleotides read TGTGCCAGCAGTTACGGCAGGATCTACGAGCAGTACTTC. Amino acids: CASSYGRIYEQYF.

V gene TRBV27 combines with J gene TRBJ2-1, with TRBD1 matching over 8 bases. V gave up 7 bases and J gave up 0 bases; unmatched junction bases: 5. Germline V gene lookup returns CDR1 MNHEY and CDR2 SMNVEV (reference sequence). The CDR3 covers 15 residues. Here the CDR3 reads CASIDRGPSYNEQFF. CDR3 in DNA: TGTGCCAGCATCGACAGGGGACCCTCCTACAATGAGCAGTTCTTC.

The chain employs TRBV4-1 and TRBJ1-1, with D tentatively TRBD1 (5 bases). The V end lost 3 bases, the J end lost 4 bases, and 15 bases lay between the germline ends. Looked up from germline, CDR1 is MGHRA and CDR2 is YSYEKL. This CDR3 is 15 amino acids long. The CDR3 DNA is TGCGCCAGCAGCCAGGGAGGGGTCAGGAGCACTGAAGCTTTCTTT. It codes for CASSQGGVRSTEAFF.

The sample holds one count of this clonotype. The chain couples TRBV27 to TRBJ2-3; a weak D match, TRBD1 (5 bases). CDR1 and CDR2 (germline): MNHEY, SMNVEV (reference sequence). The CDR3 spans 15 residues. Trimming stripped 0 bases from V and 5 bases from J, with 12 bases between. The CDR3 DNA is TGTGCCAGCAGTTTATCGAGCAGGGTCGTAGATACGCAGTATTTT. It encodes CASSLSSRVVDTQYF.

CDR3 protein: CASSPTVSYNEQFF. The CDR3, as DNA: TGTGCCAGCAGCCCGACGGTGTCCTACAATGAGCAGTTCTTC. This chain joins TRBV7-9 and TRBJ2-1; D not resolved. CDR3 size: 14 residues. V was shortened by 5 bases and J by 1 base, with 9 bases between the two germline ends. Germline V gene data show CDR1 as SEHNR and CDR2 as FQNEAQ (reference sequence).

The chain recombines TRBV7-2 with TRBJ2-5, with D uncertain. Germline V gene data show CDR1 as SGHTA and CDR2 as FQGNSA. The ends were cut back, 2 bases at V and 1 base at J, with 5 bases in the middle. CDR3 length: 13 amino acids. The CDR3 DNA is TGTGCCAGCAGCTTAAACTTCCAAGAGACCCAGTACTTC. It encodes CASSLNFQETQYF.

V and J are TRBV5-1 and TRBJ1-2; 7 bases line up with TRBD1. The CDR3 length is 15 residues. V dropped 2 bases and J dropped 6; count of bases not matched to a gene: 10. In germline, CDR1 is SGHRS, CDR2 YFSETQ. The CDR3 loop reads CASSFVGGGADGYTF. CDR3 nucleotides: TGCGCCAGCAGCTTCGTGGGAGGGGGCGCTGATGGCTACACCTTC. Looking up the rest from reference TRBV5-1 and TRBJ1-2 gives the full variable domain: KAGVTQTPRYLIKTRGQQVTLSCSPISGHRSVSWYQQTPGQGLQFLFEYFSETQRNKGNFPGRFSGRQFSNSRSEMNVSTLELGDSALYLCASSFVGGGADGYTFGSGTRLTVV.

The genes are TRBV5-8 and TRBJ2-7; unclear D gene. Per germline, CDR1 SGHTS and CDR2 YDEGEE. The ends were cut back, 6 bases at V and 1 base at J, with 8 bases in the middle. The CDR3 sequence is 12 residues long. The CDR3: CASTVDSYEQYF. The CDR3 DNA reads as TGTGCCAGCACCGTTGATTCCTACGAGCAGTACTTC.

The table lists this clonotype with a count of one. This rearrangement joins TRBV14 to TRBJ2-2; 9 nucleotides line up with TRBD2. This CDR3 region has 15 residues. The germline V gene has CDR1 SGHDN and CDR2 FVKESK. Trimming cost V 4 bases and J 6 bases; bases outside gene matches: 6. The CDR3, as DNA: TGTGCCAGCAGCCGGAGCGGGAGGATTGCCGGGGAGCTGTTTTTT. Its translation is CASSRSGRIAGELFF.

This rearrangement joins TRBV6-5 to TRBJ2-2; weak D call: TRBD2 (5 bases). CDR3 length: 21 residues. Germline assignment: CDR1 MNHEY and CDR2 SVGAGI. The V end was cut by 0 bases, the J end by 0 bases, with 23 bases between. DNA of the CDR3: TGTGCCAGCAGTTACTCGCAGGCCCTAGCTCTAGCAGGCACGAACACCGGGGAGCTGTTTTTT. Its translation: CASSYSQALALAGTNTGELFF.

For the CDR3, the DNA is TGCGCCAGCAGCCAAGATCTGGGACACCGGAGTAATGAAAAACTGTTTTTT. Its protein product is CASSQDLGHRSNEKLFF. V usage is TRBV4-1 and J usage is TRBJ1-4, with a weak D call TRBD1 (6 bases). Trimming pared 0 bases from V and 4 bases from J, leaving 15 bases between. This CDR3 comprises 17 residues. Germline V gives CDR1 MGHRA, CDR2 YSYEKL.

The chain uses TRBV6-5 and TRBJ2-7, with D unclear. This CDR3 contains 14 residues. Trimming took 0 bases from V and 0 from J, leaving 6 bases between them. Germline CDR1 and CDR2: MNHEY and SVGAGI. CDR3 loop: CASSYSISSYEQYF. DNA for the CDR3: TGTGCCAGCAGTTACTCTATCTCCTCCTACGAGCAGTACTTC.